These 9 T cell receptor beta chains were all obtained from the same sample, sequenced in a study of tumour-infiltrating T cells in Burkitt lymphoma (dated by TCRdb to 2020 to 2022). The method behind the library was the immunoSEQ multiplex PCR assay. What TCRdb holds here is the immuneACCESS table cut down to in-frame rearrangements. Part of the clones is not present; checked against another copy, under half of the missing clones reflect an unresolved V gene, and the others are unexplained. Recorded for this sample are 43,000 or so clones; about a third of them occurred a single time. 2.9% of the sample lies in the top ten. Specimen: tumor tissue. The receptors stem from a human donor with Burkitt lymphoma.

V is TRBV20-1 and J is TRBJ2-7; D not certain. The V end lost 5 bases, the J end lost 1 base, and 3 bases lay between the germline ends. From germline, CDR1 is DFQATT and CDR2 SNEGSKA (reference sequence). CDR3 length: 10 residues. The CDR3 region is CSAPSYEQYF. In nucleotides, the CDR3 is TGCAGTGCTCCGTCCTACGAGCAGTACTTC.

The rearrangement joins TRBV6-1 to TRBJ1-1; D is ambiguous. Germline loops: CDR1 MNHNS, CDR2 SASEGT. The CDR3 spans 14 residues. V was pared by 7 bases and J by 8 bases, with 20 bases between. CDR3 in amino acids: CASIFSRYQPEAFF. The CDR3 nucleotides read TGTGCCAGCATCTTCTCCCGCTACCAACCCGAAGCTTTCTTT.

This clone has a handful of counts. This chain uses TRBV6-1 with TRBJ1-6; 8 bases agree with TRBD1. The length of the CDR3 is 13 residues. J lost 7 bases, V lost 8 bases, and 4 bases had no gene match. CDR1 and CDR2 (germline): MNHNS, SASEGT. DNA for the CDR3: TGTGCCAGCCATCGGACAGGGAATTCACCCCTCCACTTT. Translation: CASHRTGNSPLHF.

The rearrangement uses TRBV5-8 and TRBJ2-1; 8 bases are shared with TRBD1. Per germline, CDR1 SGHTS and CDR2 YDEGEE. The CDR3 totals 14 residues. Trimming cost V 9 bases and J 6 bases; bases outside gene matches: 11. CDR3: CATSRQGFSNEQFF. The CDR3 DNA sequence: TGTGCCACAAGCAGACAGGGGTTCTCCAATGAGCAGTTCTTC.

The rearrangement links TRBV10-3 to TRBJ2-5; possible D gene TRBD1, 6 bases. V was cut by 0 bases and J by 5 bases, with 13 bases left in between. CDR1 is ENHRY, CDR2 SYGVKD, per germline. The CDR3 consists of 15 residues. The CDR3 sequence is CAISESGQPVETQYF. CDR3 nucleotide sequence: TGTGCCATCAGTGAGTCTGGACAGCCTGTGGAGACCCAGTACTTC.

The chain is built from TRBV7-6 and TRBJ2-1; possible D gene TRBD2, 7 bases. CDR1 is SGHVS and CDR2 is FNYEAQ in the germline V gene. The CDR3 extends over 15 amino acids. Between the trimmed V and J ends, which lost 0 bases and 2 bases, there was a span of 8 bases. CDR3 nucleotides: TGTGCCAGCAGCTTAGCGGGGGGGCCCTACAATGAGCAGTTCTTC. Its translation is CASSLAGGPYNEQFF.

This clone occurred a few times. The V and J genes are TRBV5-6 and TRBJ1-5, with D possibly TRBD1 on 6 matching bases. Trimming stripped 4 bases from V and 1 base from J, with 15 bases between. CDR1 and CDR2 from the germline V gene are SGHDT and YYEEEE. The CDR3 has 16 amino acids. In DNA form, the CDR3 reads TGTGCCAGCAGCCGGTCACACAGGGAAAGCAATCAGCCCCAGCATTTT. Protein: CASSRSHRESNQPQHF.

The chain is built from TRBV11-2 and TRBJ2-5; no firm D call. V shed 2 bases and J shed 5 bases, with 6 bases lying between them. CDR3 size: 12 residues. Germline CDR1 and CDR2: SGHAT and FQNNGV. CDR3 in amino acids: CASSLSGETQYF. CDR3 DNA sequence: TGTGCCAGCAGCTTATCGGGTGAGACCCAGTACTTC.

The V and J genes are TRBV10-3 and TRBJ2-1; TRBD2 matches 9 bases. The trim removed 10 bases at V and 3 bases at J, leaving 7 bases unmatched. The CDR3 runs to 14 residues. From germline, CDR1 is ENHRY and CDR2 SYGVKD. The DNA of the CDR3 is TGTGCCACCGAAATGACTAGCGGCTACAATGAGCAGTTCTTC. Residues: CATEMTSGYNEQFF.